Following are 28 T cell receptor beta chains from one sample sequenced in a study of siplizumab effects on memory and regulatory T cells. The table came from immunoSEQ multiplex PCR; TCRdb's copy has only in-frame clones and leaves some out. The profile shows roughly 50,000 clones, nearly 98% of them singletons. The sequenced sample was naive CD4+ T cells sorted from blood. The receptors stem from a human donor in good health.

V is TRBV18 and J is TRBJ1-2; D not certain. CDR3 length: 14 residues. V shed 3 bases and J shed 6 bases, with 14 bases lying between them. Germline lookup yields CDR1 KGHSH and CDR2 LQKENI. The CDR3 coding sequence is TGTGCCAGCTCACCCCCCTCGGTGGCGCATGGCTACACCTTC. Amino acids: CASSPPSVAHGYTF. Using reference TRBV18 and TRBJ1-2 for the parts outside the CDR3, the full variable domain is NAGVMQNPRHLVRRRGQEARLRCSPMKGHSHVYWYRQLPEEGLKFMVYLQKENIIDESGMPKERFSAEFPKEGPSILRIQQVVRGDSAAYFCASSPPSVAHGYTFGSGTRLTVV.

V is TRBV9 and J is TRBJ1-3; D unresolved. Germline-derived CDR1 and CDR2 are SGDLS and YYNGEE. Deletions cut 0 bases from V and 6 bases from J, with 10 bases between. The CDR3 is 14 amino acids. CDR3 residues: CASSVGGLENTIYF. The CDR3 nucleotides read TGTGCCAGCAGCGTAGGAGGGTTGGAAAACACCATATATTTT.

The rearrangement links TRBV5-1 to TRBJ1-5, with TRBD1 matching 8 bases. Germline CDR1 SGHRS, CDR2 YFSETQ. The CDR3 extends over 16 amino acids. V was pared by 0 bases and J by 2 bases, with 4 bases of the junction left unmatched. CDR3 sequence (DNA): TGCGCCAGCAGCTTGGCAGGGGGCGACGGCAATCAGCCCCAGCATTTT. This gives the protein CASSLAGGDGNQPQHF.

V gene TRBV5-1 combines with J gene TRBJ2-7; 10 bases are a match to TRBD2. The CDR3 consists of 14 residues. V was pared by 2 bases and J by 4 bases, with 3 bases of the junction left unmatched. In germline, CDR1 is SGHRS, CDR2 YFSETQ. The CDR3 DNA follows: TGCGCCAGCAGCTTAGCGGGAGGGCCGTACGAGCAGTACTTC. It is translated as CASSLAGGPYEQYF.

This sequence joins TRBV7-2 and TRBJ2-3, with a possible D match to TRBD2 (6 bases). The germline V gene encodes CDR1 SGHTA and CDR2 FQGNSA. The CDR3 contains 14 residues. The germline V and J ends were trimmed by 5 bases and 1 base, with 10 bases remaining between them. DNA for the CDR3: TGTGCCAGCAGCGACCCTAGCGGCACAGATACGCAGTATTTT. Translated, it gives CASSDPSGTDTQYF.

This clone was counted between two and nine times. The chain carries TRBV15 and TRBJ2-1; either TRBD1 or TRBD2 may supply D (5 bases each). The V gene's germline CDR1 is LNHNV and CDR2 YYDKDF (reference sequence). Trimming cost V 0 bases and J 5 bases, with 11 bases left between them. The length of the CDR3 is 15 residues. The CDR3 DNA follows: TGTGCCACCAGCAGAGATAAGGGACGGCACAATGAGCAGTTCTTC. This encodes CATSRDKGRHNEQFF.

The chain is built from TRBV7-8 and TRBJ1-4; D uncertain. Germline V gene data show CDR1 as SGHVS and CDR2 as FQNEAQ. This CDR3 contains 15 residues. Trimming took 5 bases from V and 8 from J, leaving 18 bases between them. CDR3 sequence reads: CASSPLEMLLEKLFF. CDR3 coding DNA: TGTGCCAGCAGCCCCCTGGAGATGCTTTTGGAAAAACTGTTTTTT.

This clone appeared a single time. The V call is TRBV7-2, the J call TRBJ2-5; weak D call: TRBD1 (5 bases). Germline V gene data show CDR1 as SGHTA and CDR2 as FQGNSA. V dropped 3 bases and J dropped 5 bases, with 13 bases sitting between them. This CDR3 spans 14 amino acids. CDR3 loop: CASSFRARPETQYF. CDR3 nucleotide sequence: TGTGCCAGCAGCTTCAGGGCGCGTCCGGAGACCCAGTACTTC.

This rearrangement joins TRBV6-5 to TRBJ2-7, with 11 bases identical to TRBD1. This CDR3 region has 13 residues. CDR1 MNHEY and CDR2 SVGAGI come from the germline V gene. With V trimmed by 11 bases and J by 4 bases, 7 bases remained unmatched. The CDR3 DNA reads TGTGCCGGACAGGGGGCGGGAGGATACGAGCAGTACTTC. It translates to CAGQGAGGYEQYF.

The table lists this clone with a count of one. The chain is built from TRBV5-1 and TRBJ1-5; the match to TRBD1 covers 8 bases. CDR3 size: 17 residues. CDR1 is SGHRS, CDR2 YFSETQ, per germline. The V and J ends lost 0 bases and 6 bases, in that order; junction bases with no gene match: 11. The CDR3 region has the DNA TGCGCCAGCAGCTTGGGGACGGTGGCAGGGGGCTTTCAGCCCCAGCATTTT. Translation: CASSLGTVAGGFQPQHF.

This clone was recorded only once. The chain combines TRBV25-1 with TRBJ1-1; 8 positions agree with TRBD1. Germline V lookup: CDR1 MGHDK, CDR2 SYGVNS. This CDR3 region has 13 residues. Trimming removed 5 bases from V and 5 bases from J; junction bases left unmatched: 4. The CDR3 spells CASSRTGRTEAFF. DNA of the CDR3: TGTGCCAGCAGTAGGACAGGGCGGACTGAAGCTTTCTTT.

V is TRBV11-3 and J is TRBJ2-7; a possible D gene is TRBD1 (5 bases). Germline CDR1 reads SGHNT; CDR2 reads YENEEA. Trimming left V 10 bases short and J 2 bases short, with 15 bases between. The CDR3 runs 13 residues. This CDR3 is CATTPGPPYEQYF. In nucleotides, the CDR3 is TGTGCCACCACCCCAGGGCCTCCCTACGAGCAGTACTTC.

The chain employs TRBV28 and TRBJ1-6; D is undetermined. The CDR3 totals 16 residues. Germline CDR1 MDHEN, CDR2 SYDVKM. V shed 3 bases and J shed 3 bases, with 12 bases lying between them. The CDR3 DNA reads TGTGCCAGCAGTTTGGGCAGTCTTCTCTATAATTCACCCCTCCACTTT. Its translation: CASSLGSLLYNSPLHF.

The chain carries TRBV6-6 and TRBJ2-7; D may be TRBD1 (6 bases). The V end was cut by 5 bases, the J end by 10 bases, with 12 bases between. The CDR3 sequence is 11 residues long. Germline lookup yields CDR1 MNHNY and CDR2 SVGAGI (reference sequence). CDR3 loop: CASSTQGRQYF. CDR3 in DNA: TGTGCCAGCAGTACACAGGGTCGTCAGTACTTC.

The CDR3 loop reads CASSEERGRTDTQYF. In nucleotides, the CDR3 is TGTGCCAGCAGTGAAGAGAGAGGTCGCACAGATACGCAGTATTTT. The J gene is TRBJ2-3, the V gene TRBV6-1; D not resolved. V was shortened by 1 base and J by 1 base, with 9 bases between the two germline ends. Germline-derived CDR1 and CDR2 are MNHNS and SASEGT. The CDR3 contains 15 residues.

This chain connects TRBV18 to TRBJ2-3, with D unclear. Germline values: CDR1 KGHSH, CDR2 LQKENI. V was clipped by 3 bases and J by 0 bases, with 7 bases between them. CDR3 length: 14 residues. CDR3 in DNA: TGTGCCAGCTCACCCCCGTCAAGCACAGATACGCAGTATTTT. Its translation is CASSPPSSTDTQYF.

The chain uses TRBV4-3 and TRBJ2-7; 13 bases fit TRBD2. Trimming cost V 3 bases and J 7 bases; bases outside gene matches: 6. CDR3 length: 15 residues. Germline-derived CDR1 and CDR2 are LGHNA and YSLEER. CDR3 sequence: CASSQTSGRLGEQYF. For the CDR3, the DNA is TGCGCCAGCAGCCAGACTAGCGGGAGGCTCGGGGAGCAGTACTTC.

The genes are TRBV6-5 and TRBJ1-1; perhaps TRBD1 as D (6 bases). Trimming stripped 5 bases from V and 2 bases from J, with 12 bases between. There are 14 residues in the CDR3. In germline, CDR1 is MNHEY, CDR2 SVGAGI. The CDR3 is CASSNRAENTEAFF. The CDR3 DNA follows: TGTGCCAGCAGTAACAGGGCCGAAAACACTGAAGCTTTCTTT.

V is TRBV19 and J is TRBJ1-4; D unresolved. CDR3 size: 14 residues. V was trimmed by 3 bases and J by 2 bases, leaving 7 bases between them. CDR1 LNHDA and CDR2 SQIVND come from the germline V gene (reference sequence). The DNA for the CDR3 is TGTGCCAGTAGTATTGGTGCGACTAATGAAAAACTGTTTTTT. Its translation: CASSIGATNEKLFF.

This clone was observed once. The V gene is TRBV6-6, the J gene TRBJ1-5; 7 bases map to TRBD1. Unmatched junction bases numbered 7, after V lost 6 bases and J lost 2 bases. Germline CDR1 MNHNY, CDR2 SVGAGI (reference sequence). The CDR3 runs to 15 residues. CDR3 region: CASRGTGDGNQPQHF. CDR3 nucleotides: TGTGCCAGCAGGGGCACAGGGGATGGCAATCAGCCCCAGCATTTT.

The chain couples TRBV6-6 to TRBJ1-6; tentative D call: TRBD1 (5 bases). This CDR3 comprises 15 residues. The germline V gene encodes CDR1 MNHNY and CDR2 SVGAGI (reference sequence). Trimming cost V 2 bases and J 7 bases, with 12 bases left between them. In nucleotides, the CDR3 is TGTGCCAGCAGTTACGGGGGAATTGGGAATTCACCCCTCCACTTT. Amino acids: CASSYGGIGNSPLHF.

This rearrangement joins TRBV19 to TRBJ2-5; the D gene is possibly TRBD2 (5 bases). V lost 6 bases to trimming and J lost 5 bases, with 13 bases between them. The CDR3 is 13 amino acids. Germline CDR1 and CDR2: LNHDA and SQIVND (reference sequence). In DNA form, the CDR3 reads TGTGCCAGTAGGGAAGCGGCACGGGAGACCCAGTACTTC. It specifies CASREAARETQYF.

This chain links TRBV20-1 with TRBJ2-7; no clear D. The V end lost 3 bases, the J end lost 6 bases, and 9 bases lay between the germline ends. CDR1 is DFQATT and CDR2 is SNEGSKA in the germline V gene (reference sequence). The CDR3 contains 11 residues. The CDR3 here is CSASNGGEQYF. The CDR3 DNA sequence: TGCAGTGCTAGTAACGGTGGCGAGCAGTACTTC.

This clone showed up just once. The CDR3 reads CASSSTGGINYGYTF. The CDR3 DNA is TGTGCCAGCAGTTCAACAGGGGGCATTAACTATGGCTACACCTTC. This chain links TRBV28 with TRBJ1-2; TRBD1 agrees at 9 bases. Germline lookup yields CDR1 MDHEN and CDR2 SYDVKM. This CDR3 comprises 15 residues. Germline trimming cut 4 bases from V and 1 base from J; bases unmatched to any gene: 4.

This chain uses TRBV28 with TRBJ1-4; weak D call: TRBD1 (5 bases). Germline V gives CDR1 MDHEN, CDR2 SYDVKM. CDR3 length: 16 amino acids. The V and J ends lost 4 bases and 0 bases respectively, with 12 bases between them. CDR3 sequence (DNA): TGTGCCAGCAGTTCCTGGGGAGGGGCAACTAATGAAAAACTGTTTTTT. The encoded protein is CASSSWGGATNEKLFF.

The chain is built from TRBV10-3 and TRBJ1-5, with a weak D call TRBD1 (5 bases). Trimming left V 1 base short and J 6 bases short, with 13 bases between. The length of the CDR3 is 15 residues. Germline-derived CDR1 and CDR2 are ENHRY and SYGVKD. In DNA, the CDR3 is TGTGCCATCAGTGAGTTCGGGGGGTGGGGTCAGCCCCAGCATTTT. Translated, it gives CAISEFGGWGQPQHF.

This chain connects TRBV28 to TRBJ2-3; 7 nucleotides match TRBD2. Germline CDR1 reads MDHEN; CDR2 reads SYDVKM. The CDR3 is made up of 14 amino acids. With V trimmed by 5 bases and J by 6 bases, 8 bases remained unmatched. This CDR3 reads CASSLRTRFDTQYF. For the CDR3, the DNA is TGTGCCAGCAGTCTTAGGACTAGATTTGATACGCAGTATTTT.

The chain is built from TRBV28 and TRBJ2-7, with TRBD2 matching 9 bases. Losses at the gene ends were 1 base for V and 4 bases for J; bases not matched to a gene: 11. CDR3 length equals 17 residues. Germline CDR1 and CDR2: MDHEN and SYDVKM. CDR3 in DNA: TGTGCCAGCAGTTTATCCCGCACTAGCGCGGGAGGGTACGAGCAGTACTTC. Translation: CASSLSRTSAGGYEQYF.